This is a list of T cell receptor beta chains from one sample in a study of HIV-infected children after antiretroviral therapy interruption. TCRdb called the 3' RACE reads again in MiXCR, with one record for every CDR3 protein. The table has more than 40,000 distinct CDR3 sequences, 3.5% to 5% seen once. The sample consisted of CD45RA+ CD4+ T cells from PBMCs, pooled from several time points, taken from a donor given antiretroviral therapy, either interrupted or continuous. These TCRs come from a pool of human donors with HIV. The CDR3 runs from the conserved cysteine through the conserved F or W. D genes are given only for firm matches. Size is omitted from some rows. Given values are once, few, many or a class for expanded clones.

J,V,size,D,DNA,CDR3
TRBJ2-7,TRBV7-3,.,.,TGTGCCAGCAGCTTACTTCCAGGGGCACCCTACGAGCAGTACTTC,CASSLLPGAPYEQYF
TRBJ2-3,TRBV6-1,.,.,TGTGCCAGCAGAGAGCTAGCGACGGGCGCAGATACGCAGTATTTT,CASRELATGADTQYF
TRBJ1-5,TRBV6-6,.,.,TGTGCCAGCAGTTACTCCAAGGGGTCAGGACAGCCCCAGCATTTT,CASSYSKGSGQPQHF
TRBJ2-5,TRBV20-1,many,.,TGCAGTGCTAGTACCGGAGAGACCCAGTACTTC,CSASTGETQYF
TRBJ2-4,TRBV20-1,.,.,TGCAGTGCTTACCACCCATCGGAGCACAAAAACATTCAGTACTTC,CSAYHPSEHKNIQYF
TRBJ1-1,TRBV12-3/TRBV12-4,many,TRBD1,TGTGCCAGCAGTTTCGGACAGGGGACTGAAGCTTTCTTT,CASSFGQGTEAFF
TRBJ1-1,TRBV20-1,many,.,TGCAGTGCTGCACAGCGAATCTCCCCTGAAGCTTTCTTT,CSAAQRISPEAFF
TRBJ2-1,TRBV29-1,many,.,TGCAGCGTGACGGGATACAATGAGCAGTTCTTC,CSVTGYNEQFF
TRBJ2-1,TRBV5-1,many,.,TGCGCCAGCAGCTTGGTATTAGCGGTTTACAATGAGCAGTTCTTC,CASSLVLAVYNEQFF
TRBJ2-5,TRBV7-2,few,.,TGTGCCAGCAGCTCCCGGGACTCCCCCTCCCAGTACTTC,CASSSRDSPSQYF
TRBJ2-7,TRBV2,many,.,TGTGCCAGCAGCGCCCCAGGGCAAGGGTCCTACGAGCAGTACTTC,CASSAPGQGSYEQYF
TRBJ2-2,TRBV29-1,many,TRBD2,TGCAGCGTCCTATCTAGCGGGTCCCAAGGCGGGGAGCTGTTTTTT,CSVLSSGSQGGELFF
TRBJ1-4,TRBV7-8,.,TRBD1,TGTGCCAGCATCGGACAGGAAGAAAAACTGTTTTTT,CASIGQEEKLFF
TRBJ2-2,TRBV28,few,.,TGTGCCAGCAGTTCTCTCTCGGGGGGCGAATTCCCCGGGGAGCTGTTTTTT,CASSSLSGGEFPGELFF
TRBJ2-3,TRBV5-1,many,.,TGCGCCAGCAGCCGGACTGCAGATACGCAGTATTTT,CASSRTADTQYF
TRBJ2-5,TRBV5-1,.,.,TGCGCCAGCAGCTTGGACTCGAGGGTAGGAGAGACCCAGTACTTC,CASSLDSRVGETQYF
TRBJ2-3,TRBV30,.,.,TGTGCCTGGAGTGTTAGAGGGGGGCCCACAGATACGCAGTATTTT,CAWSVRGGPTDTQYF
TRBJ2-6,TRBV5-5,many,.,TGTGCCACCCGAGGAGCTGGGGCCAACGTCCTGACTTTC,CATRGAGANVLTF
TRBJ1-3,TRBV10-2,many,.,TGCGCCAGCAGTGAACAATTTGGAAACACCATATATTTT,CASSEQFGNTIYF
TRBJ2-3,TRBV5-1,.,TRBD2,TGCGCCAGCAGCTCCGGGGGGCTAGCGGGACACACAGATACGCAGTATTTT,CASSSGGLAGHTDTQYF
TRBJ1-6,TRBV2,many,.,TGTGCCAGCAGTGGGTCCCCAGTGGGTTCACCCCTCCACTTT,CASSGSPVGSPLHF
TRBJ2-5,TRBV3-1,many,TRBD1,TGTGCCAGCAGCCGACAGGGGATCGAGACCCAGTACTTC,CASSRQGIETQYF
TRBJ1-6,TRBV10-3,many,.,TGTGCCATCAGTGAGTCTTTCTTGTCACCCCTCCACTTT,CAISESFLSPLHF
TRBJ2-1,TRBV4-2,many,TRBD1,TGTGCCAGCAGCCAAGAACAGAAGGGGGCGGAGCAGTTCTTC,CASSQEQKGAEQFF
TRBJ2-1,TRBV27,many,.,TGTGCCAGCAGTTTGCAGGGGACCCTCTACAATGAGCAGTTCTTC,CASSLQGTLYNEQFF
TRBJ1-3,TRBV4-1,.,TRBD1,TGCGCCAGCAGCCAACCACGACAGGGAGTCTCTGGAAACACCATATATTTT,CASSQPRQGVSGNTIYF
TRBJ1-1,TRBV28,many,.,TGTGCCAGCAGCTCAGGGGATTTGAACACTGAAGCTTTCTTT,CASSSGDLNTEAFF
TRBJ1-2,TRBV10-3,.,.,TGTGCCACCAGTGATCAGGACACGAACTATGGCTACACCTTC,CATSDQDTNYGYTF
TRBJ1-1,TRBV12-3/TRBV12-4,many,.,TGTGCCAGCAGTTGGGGGGAGGGCACTGAAGCTTTCTTT,CASSWGEGTEAFF
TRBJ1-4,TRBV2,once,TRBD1,TGTGCCAGCAGTCTGGACAGGGGAATTGAAAAACTGTTTTTT,CASSLDRGIEKLFF
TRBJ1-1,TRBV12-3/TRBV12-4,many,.,TGTGCCAGCAGACACTTTGAGGCCCCGGGCACTGAAGCTTTCTTT,CASRHFEAPGTEAFF
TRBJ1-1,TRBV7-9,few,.,TGTGCCAGCAAATTTCCAGGGGCCACTGAAGCTTTCTTT,CASKFPGATEAFF
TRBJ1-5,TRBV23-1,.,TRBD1,TGCGCCAGCAGTCAACCCCCCGAAGAATTGTGGGTTAAGGGAGGACAGGACTTAAAACAGCCCCAGCATTTT,CASSQPPEELWVKGGQDLKQPQHF
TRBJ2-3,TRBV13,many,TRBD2,TGTGCCAGCAGCCCGAGACTAGCGGGGGGGCGGCGGCGCACAGATACGCAGTATTTT,CASSPRLAGGRRRTDTQYF
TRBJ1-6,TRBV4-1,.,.,TGTGCCAGCAGTTCCGTTAATTCACCCCTCCACTTT,CASSSVNSPLHF
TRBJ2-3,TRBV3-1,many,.,TGTGCCAGCAGCCAAGTGGCTAGCGCAGATACGCAGTATTTT,CASSQVASADTQYF
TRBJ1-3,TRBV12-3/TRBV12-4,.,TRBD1,TGTGCCAGCAGTTCGACAGGGGTGGGAAACACCATATATTTT,CASSSTGVGNTIYF
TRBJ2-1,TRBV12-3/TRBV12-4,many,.,TGTGCCAGCAGTTTAGGGGGGGGGCCGGCTGATGAGCAGTTCTTC,CASSLGGGPADEQFF
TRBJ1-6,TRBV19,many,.,TGTGCCAGTAGTAGGGGCCCTCGGACCAATTCACCCCTCCACTTT,CASSRGPRTNSPLHF
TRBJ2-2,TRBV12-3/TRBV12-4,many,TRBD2,TGTGCCAGCAGTCGCGGGGGGGGCACCGGGGAGCTGTTTTTT,CASSRGGGTGELFF
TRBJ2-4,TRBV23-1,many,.,TGCGCCAGCAGTCCAGGGGCCAACGGACAGCAAAACATTCAGTACTTC,CASSPGANGQQNIQYF
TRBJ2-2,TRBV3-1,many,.,TGTGCCAGCAGCCAAGTGATCGAGCGGAGGTTCACCGGGGAGCTGTTTTTT,CASSQVIERRFTGELFF
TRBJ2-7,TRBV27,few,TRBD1,TGTGCCAGCAGTTTACTGTCTTGGACAGGGAAGGAGGAGCAGTACTTC,CASSLLSWTGKEEQYF
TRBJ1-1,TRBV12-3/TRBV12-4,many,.,TGTGCCAGCGCCCAGACCAACACTGAAGCTTTCTTT,CASAQTNTEAFF
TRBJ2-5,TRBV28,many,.,TGTGCCAGCAGTTTTGGAGGGTTCCAAGAGACCCAGTACTTC,CASSFGGFQETQYF
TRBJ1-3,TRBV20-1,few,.,TGCAGTGCTAGAGATCGGACAAGCTCTGGAAACACCATATATTTT,CSARDRTSSGNTIYF
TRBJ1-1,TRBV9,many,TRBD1,TGTGCCAGCAGCCTAGACAGGGTCACTGAAGCTTTCTTT,CASSLDRVTEAFF
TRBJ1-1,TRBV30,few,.,TGTGCCTGGAGTGTATCTATGAACACTGAAGCTTTCTTT,CAWSVSMNTEAFF
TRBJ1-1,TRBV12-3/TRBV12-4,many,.,TGTGCCAGCAGTCCCTCCCCGAGGACTGAAGCTTTCTTT,CASSPSPRTEAFF
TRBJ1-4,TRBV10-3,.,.,TGTGCCATCAGTGACAGGGCTAATGAAAAACTGTTTTTT,CAISDRANEKLFF
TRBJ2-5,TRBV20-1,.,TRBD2,TGCAGTGCTAGAGATCAGAGCGGGGGGGGGCAAGAGACCCAGTACTTC,CSARDQSGGGQETQYF
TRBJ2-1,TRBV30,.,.,TGTGCCTGGAGAGGGTACAATGAGCAGTTCTTC,CAWRGYNEQFF
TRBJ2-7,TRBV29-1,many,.,TGCAGCGTAAGTCTCTCCTACGAGCAGTACTTC,CSVSLSYEQYF
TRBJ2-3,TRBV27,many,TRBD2,TGTGCCAGCAGGACTAGCGGCCCTAGCACAGATACGCAGTATTTT,CASRTSGPSTDTQYF
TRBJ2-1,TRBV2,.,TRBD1,TGTGCCAGCACTCTCGGACAGGGTCAGAATGAGCAGTTCTTC,CASTLGQGQNEQFF
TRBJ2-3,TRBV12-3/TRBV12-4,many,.,TGTGCCAGCAGTTTTTACAGAACCACTCCAGATACGCAGTATTTT,CASSFYRTTPDTQYF
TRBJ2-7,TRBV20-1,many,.,TGCAGTGCCCCCCCTAGGGATAGCTCCTACGAGCAGTACTTC,CSAPPRDSSYEQYF